The following is a T cell receptor (beta chain) sequence with its context. Antigen unknown. The data were taken from a study of T cell responses to AZD1222 COVID-19 vaccine. Broader study findings: The donors showed a predominance of white British ancestry and of females, with possible underestimation of clonal diversity. CD4 TCRs covered the whole spike, strongest at regions 160-218 and 743-854. It was only after the peak T cell response that any repertoires were sampled.

Method: immunoSEQ multiplex PCR; TCRdb's copy keeps in-frame clones and lacks some. The sample holds about 110,000 clones, about 92% seen once. Germline CDR1 and CDR2: SEHNR and FQNEAQ (reference sequence). The CDR3 contains 16 residues. The V end lost 4 bases, the J end lost 0 bases, and 14 bases lay between the germline ends. The TCR was taken from an adult in good health. This chain joins TRBV7-9 and TRBJ2-3; no firm D call. Sequencing used peripheral blood, obtained on day 0 of MenACWY control vaccination. The CDR3: CASSSPASTSTDTQYF. CDR3 DNA: TGTGCCAGCAGCTCGCCGGCCTCCACAAGCACAGATACGCAGTATTTT.